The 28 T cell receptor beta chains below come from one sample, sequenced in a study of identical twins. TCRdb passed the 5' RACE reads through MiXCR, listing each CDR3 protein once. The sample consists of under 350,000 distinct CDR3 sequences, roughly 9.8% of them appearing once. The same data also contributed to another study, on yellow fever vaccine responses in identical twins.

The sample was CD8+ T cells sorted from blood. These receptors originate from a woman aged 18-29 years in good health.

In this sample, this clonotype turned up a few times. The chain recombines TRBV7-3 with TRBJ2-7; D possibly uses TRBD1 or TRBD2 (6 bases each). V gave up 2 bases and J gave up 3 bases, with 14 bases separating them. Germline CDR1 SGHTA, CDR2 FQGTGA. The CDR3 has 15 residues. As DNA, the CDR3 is TGTGCCAGCAGCTTATCCGGGGGCCTTGGCTACGAGCAGTACTTC. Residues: CASSLSGGLGYEQYF.

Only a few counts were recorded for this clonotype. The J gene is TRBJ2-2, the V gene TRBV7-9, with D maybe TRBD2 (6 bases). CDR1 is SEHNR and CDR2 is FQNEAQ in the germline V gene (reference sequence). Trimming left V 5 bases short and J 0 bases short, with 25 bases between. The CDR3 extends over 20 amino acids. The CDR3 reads CASSLGGVYSKTTNTGELFF. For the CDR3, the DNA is TGTGCCAGCAGCCTCGGAGGGGTGTACTCGAAAACAACGAACACCGGGGAGCTGTTTTTT. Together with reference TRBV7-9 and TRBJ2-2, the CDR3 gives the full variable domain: DTGVSQNPRHKITKRGQNVTFRCDPISEHNRLYWYRQTLGQGPEFLTYFQNEAQLEKSRLLSDRFSAERPKGSFSTLEIQRTEQGDSAMYLCASSLGGVYSKTTNTGELFFGEGSRLTVL.

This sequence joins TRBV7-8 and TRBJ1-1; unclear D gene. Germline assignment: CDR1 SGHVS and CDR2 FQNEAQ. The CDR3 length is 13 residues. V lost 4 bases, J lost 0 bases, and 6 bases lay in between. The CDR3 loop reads CASSWEMNTEAFF. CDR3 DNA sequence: TGTGCCAGCAGCTGGGAAATGAACACTGAAGCTTTCTTT.

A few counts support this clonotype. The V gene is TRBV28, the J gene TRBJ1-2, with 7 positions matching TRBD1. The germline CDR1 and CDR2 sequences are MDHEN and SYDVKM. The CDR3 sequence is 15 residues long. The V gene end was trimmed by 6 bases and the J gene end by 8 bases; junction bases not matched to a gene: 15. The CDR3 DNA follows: TGTGCCAGCAGCTTTATTCCGACAGGGTCCTACGGCTACACCTTC. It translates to CASSFIPTGSYGYTF.

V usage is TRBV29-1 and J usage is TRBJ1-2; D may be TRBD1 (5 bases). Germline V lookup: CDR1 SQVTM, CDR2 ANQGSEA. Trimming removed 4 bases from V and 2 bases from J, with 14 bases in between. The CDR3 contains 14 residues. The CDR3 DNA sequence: TGCAGCGTTGCTCCCCCGACAGTCAACTATGGCTACACCTTC. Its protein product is CSVAPPTVNYGYTF.

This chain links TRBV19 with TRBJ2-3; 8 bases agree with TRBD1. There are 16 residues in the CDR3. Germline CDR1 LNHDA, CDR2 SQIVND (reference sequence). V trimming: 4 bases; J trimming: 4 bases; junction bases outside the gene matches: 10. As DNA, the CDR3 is TGTGCCAGTAGTACCGGACAGGGTGGGTCGGCAGATACGCAGTATTTT. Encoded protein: CASSTGQGGSADTQYF.

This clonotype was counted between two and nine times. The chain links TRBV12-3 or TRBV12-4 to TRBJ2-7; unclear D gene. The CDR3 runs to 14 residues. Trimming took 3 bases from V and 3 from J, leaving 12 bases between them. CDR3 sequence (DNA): TGTGCCAGCAGTTTGAGGTGGGATGGCTACGAGCAGTACTTC. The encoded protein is CASSLRWDGYEQYF.

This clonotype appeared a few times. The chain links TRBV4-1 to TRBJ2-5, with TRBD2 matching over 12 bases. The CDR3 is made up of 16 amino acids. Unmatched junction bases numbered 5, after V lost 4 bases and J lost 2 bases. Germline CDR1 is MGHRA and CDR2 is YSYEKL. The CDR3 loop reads CASSLTSGRPQETQYF. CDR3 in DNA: TGCGCCAGCAGCCTGACTAGCGGGAGACCACAAGAGACCCAGTACTTC.

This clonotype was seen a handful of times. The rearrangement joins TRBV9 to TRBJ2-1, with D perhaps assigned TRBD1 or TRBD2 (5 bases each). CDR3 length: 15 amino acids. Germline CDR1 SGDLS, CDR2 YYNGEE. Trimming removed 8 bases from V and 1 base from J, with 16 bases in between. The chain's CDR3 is CASTGEKGSYNEQFF. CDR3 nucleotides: TGTGCCAGTACCGGGGAAAAGGGGTCCTACAATGAGCAGTTCTTC.

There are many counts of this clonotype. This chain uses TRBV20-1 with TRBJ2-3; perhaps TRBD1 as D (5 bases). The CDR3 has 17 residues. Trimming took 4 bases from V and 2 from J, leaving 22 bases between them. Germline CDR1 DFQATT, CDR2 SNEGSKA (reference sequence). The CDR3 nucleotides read TGCAGTGCTATATCTCCAGTGGTGGGGCCCACCACAGATACGCAGTATTTT. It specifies CSAISPVVGPTTDTQYF.

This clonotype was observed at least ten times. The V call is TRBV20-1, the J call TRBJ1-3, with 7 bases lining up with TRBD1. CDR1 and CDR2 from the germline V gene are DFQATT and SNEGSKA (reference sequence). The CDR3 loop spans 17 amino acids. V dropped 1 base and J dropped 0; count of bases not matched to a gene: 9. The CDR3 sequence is CSARGTGVKSSGNTIYF. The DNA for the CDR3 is TGCAGTGCTAGAGGGACAGGCGTTAAGAGCTCTGGAAACACCATATATTTT.

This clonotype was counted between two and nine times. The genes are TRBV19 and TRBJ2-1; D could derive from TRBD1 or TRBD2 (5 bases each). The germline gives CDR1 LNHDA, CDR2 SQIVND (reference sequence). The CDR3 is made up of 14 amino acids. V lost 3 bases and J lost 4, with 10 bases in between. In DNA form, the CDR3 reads TGTGCCAGTAGTATTGGGACCACATACAATGAGCAGTTCTTC. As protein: CASSIGTTYNEQFF.

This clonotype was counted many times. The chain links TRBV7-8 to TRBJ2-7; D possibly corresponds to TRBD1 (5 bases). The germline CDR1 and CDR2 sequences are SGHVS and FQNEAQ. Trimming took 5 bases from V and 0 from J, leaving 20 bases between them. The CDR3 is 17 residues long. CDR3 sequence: CASSRRRGDSSSYEQYF. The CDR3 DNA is TGTGCCAGCAGCCGACGGAGAGGAGACAGCTCCTCCTACGAGCAGTACTTC.

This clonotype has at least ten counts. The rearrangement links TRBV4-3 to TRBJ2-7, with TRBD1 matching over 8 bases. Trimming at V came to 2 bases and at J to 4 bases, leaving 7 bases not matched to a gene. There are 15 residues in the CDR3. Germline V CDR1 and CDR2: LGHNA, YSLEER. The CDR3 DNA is TGCGCCAGCAGCCAAAGCAGGACAGGGAAATACGAGCAGTACTTC. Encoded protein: CASSQSRTGKYEQYF.

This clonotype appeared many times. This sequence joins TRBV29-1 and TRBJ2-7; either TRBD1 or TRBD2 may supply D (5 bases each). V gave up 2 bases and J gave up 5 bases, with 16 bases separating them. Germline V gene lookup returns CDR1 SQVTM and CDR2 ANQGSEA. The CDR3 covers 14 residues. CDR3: CSVEWGSGKNEQYF. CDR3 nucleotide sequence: TGCAGCGTTGAATGGGGGTCCGGTAAGAACGAGCAGTACTTC.

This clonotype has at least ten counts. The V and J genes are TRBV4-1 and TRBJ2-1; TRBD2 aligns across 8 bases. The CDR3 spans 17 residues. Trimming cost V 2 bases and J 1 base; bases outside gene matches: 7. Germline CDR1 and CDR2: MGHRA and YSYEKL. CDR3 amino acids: CASSQSRASGSYNEQFF. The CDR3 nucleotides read TGCGCCAGCAGCCAAAGTAGGGCTAGCGGGTCCTACAATGAGCAGTTCTTC.

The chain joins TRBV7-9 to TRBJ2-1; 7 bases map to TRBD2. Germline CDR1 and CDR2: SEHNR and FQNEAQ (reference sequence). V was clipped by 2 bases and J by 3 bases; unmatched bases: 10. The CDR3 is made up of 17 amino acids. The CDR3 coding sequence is TGTGCCAGCAGCTTACCTTTCTCTAGCGGTAACTACAATGAGCAGTTCTTC. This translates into CASSLPFSSGNYNEQFF.

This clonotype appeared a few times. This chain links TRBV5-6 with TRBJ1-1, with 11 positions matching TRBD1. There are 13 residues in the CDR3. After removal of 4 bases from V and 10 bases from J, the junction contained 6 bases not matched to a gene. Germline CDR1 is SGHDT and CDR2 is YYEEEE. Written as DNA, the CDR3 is TGTGCCAGCAGCCTCGGACAGGGGGCCGGAGCTTTCTTT. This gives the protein CASSLGQGAGAFF.

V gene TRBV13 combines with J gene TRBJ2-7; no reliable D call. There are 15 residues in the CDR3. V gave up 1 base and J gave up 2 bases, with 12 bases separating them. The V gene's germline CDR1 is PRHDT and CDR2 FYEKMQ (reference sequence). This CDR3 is CASSLVSGPAYEQYF. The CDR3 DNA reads TGTGCCAGCAGCTTAGTATCGGGCCCAGCCTACGAGCAGTACTTC. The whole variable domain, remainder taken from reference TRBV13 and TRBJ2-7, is AAGVIQSPRHLIKEKRETATLKCYPIPRHDTVYWYQQGPGQDPQFLISFYEKMQSDKGSIPDRFSAQQFSDYHSELNMSSLELGDSALYFCASSLVSGPAYEQYFGPGTRLTVT.

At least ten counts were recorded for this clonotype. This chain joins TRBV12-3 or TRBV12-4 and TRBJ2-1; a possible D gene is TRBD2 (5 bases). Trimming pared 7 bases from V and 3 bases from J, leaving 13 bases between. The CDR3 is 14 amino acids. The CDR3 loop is CASIPLEGYNEQFF. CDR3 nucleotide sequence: TGTGCCAGCATCCCGCTAGAGGGCTACAATGAGCAGTTCTTC.

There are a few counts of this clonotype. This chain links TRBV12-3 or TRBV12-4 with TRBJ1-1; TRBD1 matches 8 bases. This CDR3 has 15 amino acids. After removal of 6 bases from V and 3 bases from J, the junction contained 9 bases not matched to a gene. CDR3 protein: CASSPGGEGDTEAFF. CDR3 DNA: TGTGCCAGCAGCCCAGGGGGCGAGGGGGACACTGAAGCTTTCTTT.

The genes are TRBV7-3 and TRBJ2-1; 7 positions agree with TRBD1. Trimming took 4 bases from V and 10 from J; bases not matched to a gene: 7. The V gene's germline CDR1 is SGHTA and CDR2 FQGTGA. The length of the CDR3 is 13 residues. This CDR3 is CASSSGTVEEQFF. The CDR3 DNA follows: TGTGCCAGCAGCTCAGGGACAGTAGAGGAGCAGTTCTTC.

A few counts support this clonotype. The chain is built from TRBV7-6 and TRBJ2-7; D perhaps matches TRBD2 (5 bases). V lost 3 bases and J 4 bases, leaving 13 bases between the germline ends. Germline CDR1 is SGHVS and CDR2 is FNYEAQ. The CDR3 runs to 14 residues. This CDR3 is CASSLEETLYEQYF. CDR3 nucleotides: TGTGCCAGCAGCTTGGAGGAGACACTGTACGAGCAGTACTTC.

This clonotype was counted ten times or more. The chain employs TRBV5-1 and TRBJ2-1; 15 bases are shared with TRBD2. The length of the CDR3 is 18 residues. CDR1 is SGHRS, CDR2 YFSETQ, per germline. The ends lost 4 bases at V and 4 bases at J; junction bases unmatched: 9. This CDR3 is CASSASGTSGRLYNEQFF. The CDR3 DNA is TGCGCCAGCAGCGCCTCCGGGACTAGCGGGAGGTTATACAATGAGCAGTTCTTC.

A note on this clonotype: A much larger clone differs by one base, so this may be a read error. The CDR3 nucleotides read TGCAGCGTTTCCGCCAATGAGCAGTACTTC. Protein sequence: CSVSANEQYF. V usage is TRBV29-1 and J usage is TRBJ2-1; D is uncertain. TRBJ2-7 explains the end of the DNA better; the J call may be wrong. CDR1 and CDR2 (germline): SQVTM, ANQGSEA. The CDR3 length is 10 residues.

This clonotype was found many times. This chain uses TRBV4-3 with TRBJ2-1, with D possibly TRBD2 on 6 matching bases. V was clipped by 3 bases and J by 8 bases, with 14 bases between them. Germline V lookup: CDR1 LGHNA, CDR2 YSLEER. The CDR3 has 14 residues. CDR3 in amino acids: CASSQELAGDEQFF. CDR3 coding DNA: TGCGCCAGCAGCCAGGAACTAGCTGGGGATGAGCAGTTCTTC.

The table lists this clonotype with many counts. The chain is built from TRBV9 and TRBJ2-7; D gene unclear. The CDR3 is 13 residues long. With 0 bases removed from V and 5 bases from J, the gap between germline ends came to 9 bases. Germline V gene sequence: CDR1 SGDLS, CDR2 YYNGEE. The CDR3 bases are TGTGCCAGCAGCGTAGGCCTGCTAGACGAGCAGTACTTC. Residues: CASSVGLLDEQYF.

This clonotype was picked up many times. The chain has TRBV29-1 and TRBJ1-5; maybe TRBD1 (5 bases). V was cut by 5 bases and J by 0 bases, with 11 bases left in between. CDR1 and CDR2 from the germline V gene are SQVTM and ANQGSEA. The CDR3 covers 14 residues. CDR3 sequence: CSVFTGDSNQPQHF. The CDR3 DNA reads TGCAGCGTTTTTACGGGGGATAGCAATCAGCCCCAGCATTTT.